One TCR beta chain is described in this entry. Its cognate antigen has yet to be identified. No much larger clone exists at a distance of one base, and base qualities are not known. The data derive from a study of blood T cell repertoires in COVID-19 (dated by TCRdb to between 2020 and 2021). About the investigation overall: Collaborator samples came from the United States, Italy and Spain and covered acute and convalescent phases of COVID-19. The prospective study material was composed of cDNA or gDNA derived from T cells, B-cell-depleted T cells, or PBMCs. Where available, HLA class I and class II types were taken from metadata supplied by the sample provider and were not determined by assay-based typing. Samples were obtained from the ongoing ImmuneRACE study (first 160 participants) and from over 1,000 subjects provided by 6 global collaborators. The sample metadata nearly always contained a de-identified subject ID, COVID-19 status, age in years and sex. The repertoires were released in a freely available public database intended as a resource for research on the immune response to SARS-CoV-2. The dataset comprised deeply sampled blood TCRbeta repertoires from subjects exposed to, actively infected with, or recovered from COVID-19.

TCRbeta CDR3 regions were amplified from genomic DNA using the immunoSEQ Assay, a bias-controlled multiplex PCR. In the source study's methods: Nucleated cell counts per sample were estimated from amplification of reference gene primers within the assay. Sequence reads were collapsed and filtered to measure the absolute abundance of every unique TCRbeta CDR3 rearrangement. Productive Simpson clonality was computed per sample as the square root of Simpson's diversity index over productive rearrangements. The source is immuneACCESS, and TCRdb retained only in-frame sequences with V and J called. Part of the clones is not carried over; for the studies checked, unresolved V genes explain less than half of this, and the remainder is unexplained. The V and J calls and clone size were taken over from that table, and D and trimming were inferred from the DNA. Here the sample has some 210,000 clones; around 84% occur a single time. The ten largest account for 4.3% of the sample.

The CDR3 holds 13 amino acids from the cysteine to the phenylalanine. The kept DNA is CDR3 alone, 39 bases in frame from the first base. Trimming takes 1 base from V and 6 bases from J, and the germline ends sit 6 bases apart. Participants in the prospective study were aged roughly 18 to 90 years, lived in over 20 United States geographic areas, and enrolled through a virtual design. In the prospective study, cohorts were assigned on the basis of participant-reported clinical history obtained from a screening survey and a study questionnaire. In the prospective study, whole blood, serum and a nasopharyngeal or oropharyngeal swab were collected from each participant by mobile phlebotomists. Over a roughly 2-month period, participants in the prospective study had the option of providing additional blood draws and questionnaires. Before DNA extraction, prospective study blood samples were shipped either frozen or at room temperature.

The study at large found these results: How much clinical and demographic metadata was included differed by source and by participant, and the metadata was provided uncurated.

The sample consisted of PBMCs or T cells enriched from blood (not recorded which). The rearrangement joined TRBV12-3 or TRBV12-4 to TRBJ2-2, and TRBD2 may be the D gene, going by 6 matching bases. The clonotype originates from a man aged 30 to 45 with acute COVID-19. The DNA sequence reads TGTGCCAGCAGTTTAGGGGGGGCCGGGGAGCTGTTTTTT. It codes for CASSLGGAGELFF.